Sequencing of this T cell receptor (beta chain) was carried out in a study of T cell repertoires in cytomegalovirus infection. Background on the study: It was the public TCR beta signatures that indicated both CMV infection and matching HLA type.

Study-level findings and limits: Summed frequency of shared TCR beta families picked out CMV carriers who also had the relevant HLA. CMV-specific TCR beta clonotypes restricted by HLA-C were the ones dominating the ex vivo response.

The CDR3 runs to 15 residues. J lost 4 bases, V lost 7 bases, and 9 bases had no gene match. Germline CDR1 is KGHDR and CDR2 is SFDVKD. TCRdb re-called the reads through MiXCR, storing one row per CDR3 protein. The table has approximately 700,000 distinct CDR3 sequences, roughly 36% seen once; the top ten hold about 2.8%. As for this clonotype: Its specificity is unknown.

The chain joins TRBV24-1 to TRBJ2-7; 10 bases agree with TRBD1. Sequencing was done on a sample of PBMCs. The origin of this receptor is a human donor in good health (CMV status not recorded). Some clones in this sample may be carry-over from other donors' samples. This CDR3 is CATSPGGQGHYEQYF. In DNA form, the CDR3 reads TGTGCCACCAGCCCAGGGGGACAGGGGCATTACGAGCAGTACTTC.